The next 15 T cell receptor beta chains were all read from a single sample in a study of blood T cell repertoires in COVID-19. Produced via immunoSEQ multiplex PCR; TCRdb's table is partial and in-frame only. This table has over 200,000 clones, about nine tenths appearing once. The source material was peripheral blood. The receptors here all came from a woman aged 60-70 years with acute or convalescent COVID-19.

The chain has TRBV3-1 (or the pseudogene TRBV3-2) and TRBJ1-3; 7 bases are shared with TRBD1. The V segment lost 1 base and the J segment 0 bases; nucleotides outside the gene matches: 6. Germline V gives CDR1 LGHDT, CDR2 YNNKEL (reference sequence). The CDR3 is 17 residues long. The CDR3 region has the DNA TGTGCCAGCAGCCAAGTGAGGACAGGAATCTCTGGAAACACCATATATTTT. This codes for CASSQVRTGISGNTIYF.

Note on this clone: At the DNA level, this CDR3 is encoded by other sequences in the same sample as well. The chain employs TRBV9 and TRBJ1-3, with D possibly being TRBD1 (5 bases). CDR3 length equals 15 residues. Germline CDR1 SGDLS, CDR2 YYNGEE. V lost 0 bases, J lost 4 bases, and 11 bases lay in between. In nucleotides, the CDR3 is TGTGCCAGCAGCGTAGGGGAGGGGCCCGGAAACACCATATATTTT. Residues: CASSVGEGPGNTIYF.

This clone was recorded only once. The chain employs TRBV18 and TRBJ2-1; weak D call: TRBD1 (6 bases). Germline assignment: CDR1 KGHSH and CDR2 LQKENI. Trimming pared 3 bases from V and 10 bases from J, leaving 13 bases between. This CDR3 region has 13 residues. The CDR3 spells CASSPPGVVEQFF. DNA of the CDR3: TGTGCCAGCTCACCGCCAGGGGTTGTGGAGCAGTTCTTC.

The chain links TRBV18 to TRBJ1-2, with TRBD1 as a possible D gene (5 bases). This CDR3 spans 16 amino acids. The V and J ends lost 3 bases and 2 bases respectively, with 16 bases between them. Germline CDR1 and CDR2: KGHSH and LQKENI. CDR3 nucleotide sequence: TGTGCCAGCTCACCCCTTGACAGTTCCTCAAACTATGGCTACACCTTC. This sequence encodes CASSPLDSSSNYGYTF.

This clone appeared once. V is TRBV2 and J is TRBJ2-5, with 8 bases aligning to TRBD2. J was trimmed by 5 bases and V by 6 bases; bases with no gene match: 5. Germline V gives CDR1 SNHLY, CDR2 FYNNEI. The length of the CDR3 is 13 residues. CDR3 loop: CASRSGRGETQYF. In DNA form, the CDR3 reads TGTGCCAGCAGGAGCGGGAGAGGCGAGACCCAGTACTTC. The complete variable domain, with remaining parts taken from reference TRBV2 and TRBJ2-5, reads EPEVTQTPSHQVTQMGQEVILRCVPISNHLYFYWYRQILGQKVEFLVSFYNNEISEKSEIFDDQFSVERPDGSNFTLKIRSTKLEDSAMYFCASRSGRGETQYFGPGTRLLVL.

This clone came up a few times. The rearrangement links TRBV6-5 to TRBJ1-6, with 8 bases that match TRBD1. CDR3 length: 16 residues. V dropped 4 bases and J dropped 5; count of bases not matched to a gene: 7. From germline, CDR1 is MNHEY and CDR2 SVGAGI. The CDR3 spells CASSSRTGLNNSPLHF. The CDR3 coding sequence is TGTGCCAGCAGTTCCAGGACAGGGTTAAATAATTCACCCCTCCACTTT.

The chain has TRBV5-6 and TRBJ2-2; 10 nucleotides line up with TRBD1. The CDR3 contains 15 residues. Looked up from germline, CDR1 is SGHDT and CDR2 is YYEEEE. J was trimmed by 4 bases and V by 2 bases; bases with no gene match: 2. CDR3 bases: TGTGCCAGCAGCTTCGGGACAGGGGCCACCGGGGAGCTGTTTTTT. Protein: CASSFGTGATGELFF.

The CDR3 loop reads CASSQDRGYGYTF. In DNA form, the CDR3 reads TGTGCCAGCAGCCAAGACCGGGGCTATGGCTACACCTTC. The V gene is TRBV3-1 (or the pseudogene TRBV3-2), the J gene TRBJ1-2, with unresolved D. Trimming pared 0 bases from V and 4 bases from J, leaving 6 bases between. Germline lookup yields CDR1 LGHDT and CDR2 YNNKEL (reference sequence). CDR3 length: 13 amino acids.

The chain links TRBV12-5 to TRBJ1-2; 7 bases map to TRBD1. In germline, CDR1 is LGHNT, CDR2 FRNRAP. The CDR3 covers 14 residues. Trimming at V came to 3 bases and at J to 4 bases, leaving 5 bases not matched to a gene. CDR3 sequence reads: CASGFTGTVYGYTF. The CDR3 region has the DNA TGTGCTAGTGGTTTTACCGGGACAGTCTATGGCTACACCTTC.

V and J are TRBV10-3 and TRBJ1-4, with D unresolved. The CDR3 is 16 residues long. Trimming shortened V by 1 base and J by 4 bases, and 13 bases separated the two germline ends. Germline assignment: CDR1 ENHRY and CDR2 SYGVKD. The CDR3 loop reads CAISEWPLEVNEKLFF. The CDR3 DNA reads as TGTGCCATCAGTGAGTGGCCTCTCGAAGTTAATGAAAAACTGTTTTTT.

This sequence joins TRBV9 and TRBJ2-1; D may be TRBD2 (6 bases). CDR1 is SGDLS, CDR2 YYNGEE, per germline. V was shortened by 5 bases and J by 8 bases, with 17 bases between the two germline ends. This CDR3 has 14 residues. The CDR3 region is CASRPGLRTDEQFF. CDR3 coding DNA: TGTGCCAGCAGGCCGGGACTCCGAACGGATGAGCAGTTCTTC.

The V and J genes are TRBV11-2 and TRBJ1-3; D perhaps matches TRBD1 (6 bases). The V gene lost 1 base and the J gene lost 4 bases, with 11 bases spanning the gap. Germline V lookup: CDR1 SGHAT, CDR2 FQNNGV. This CDR3 is 15 amino acids long. The CDR3 sequence: CASSLVGTSGNTIYF. CDR3 nucleotide sequence: TGTGCCAGCAGCTTAGTAGGGACATCAGGAAACACCATATATTTT.

The rearrangement uses TRBV15 and TRBJ2-1; D is perhaps TRBD1 (6 bases). Germline V gene lookup returns CDR1 LNHNV and CDR2 YYDKDF (reference sequence). The V and J ends lost 1 base and 7 bases respectively, with 14 bases between them. There are 15 residues in the CDR3. The CDR3 bases are TGTGCCACCAGCAGAGGGGTAGGGGGATATAATGAGCAGTTCTTC. It encodes CATSRGVGGYNEQFF.

The chain links TRBV5-1 to TRBJ1-2; D gene uncertain. CDR3 length equals 14 residues. The V and J ends lost 0 bases and 0 bases respectively, with 6 bases between them. In germline, CDR1 is SGHRS, CDR2 YFSETQ. CDR3 loop: CASSLGVSNYGYTF. The CDR3 coding sequence is TGCGCCAGCAGCTTGGGTGTATCTAACTATGGCTACACCTTC.

The chain links TRBV2 to TRBJ1-1; D might be TRBD1 (5 bases). This CDR3 comprises 12 residues. The V and J ends lost 5 bases and 10 bases respectively, with 14 bases between them. In germline, CDR1 is SNHLY, CDR2 FYNNEI. CDR3 protein: CASSSQGLAAFF. The CDR3 DNA reads TGTGCCAGCAGTTCCCAGGGTTTGGCAGCTTTCTTT.